A selection of T cell receptor beta chains follows, all from one sample in a study of technical replicates of blood from a handful of donors. Data came from immunoSEQ multiplex PCR; TCRdb stores just in-frame clones and leaves some out. The data hold tens of thousands of clones, with roughly 97% observed a single time. Sequences were obtained from T cells isolated from PBMCs. These receptors all stem from a human donor in good health. CDR3s include the opening cysteine and the closing phenylalanine or tryptophan. D genes are given only for firm matches. Clone size appears in some rows only: once, few, many, or a class for an expanded clone.

DNA: TGCAGCGTTAGAGGACTAGCGGCCTACGAGCAGTACTTC
CDR3: CSVRGLAAYEQYF
J: TRBJ2-7
D: TRBD2
V: TRBV29-1
size: NA

DNA: TGCGCCAGCAGCTTTTCATCCTACCTTAGCACAGATACGCAGTATTTT
CDR3: CASSFSSYLSTDTQYF
J: TRBJ2-3
D: NA
V: TRBV5-1
size: once

DNA: TGTGCCAGCAGCTCGGGACTAGCGGGAAACACAGATACGCAGTATTTT
CDR3: CASSSGLAGNTDTQYF
J: TRBJ2-3
D: TRBD2
V: TRBV7-9
size: NA

DNA: TGCGCCAGCAGGTCCCCAGGGGCCGCGGAGACCCAGTACTTC
CDR3: CASRSPGAAETQYF
J: TRBJ2-5
D: NA
V: TRBV4-1
size: NA

DNA: TGTGCCAGCAGTTTATTTTCAGGGGGCGAGCAGTACTTC
CDR3: CASSLFSGGEQYF
J: TRBJ2-7
D: TRBD1
V: TRBV28
size: NA

DNA: TGCGCCAGCAGCTTGGCCGGGACTAGCGGACACAATGAGCAGTTCTTC
CDR3: CASSLAGTSGHNEQFF
J: TRBJ2-1
D: TRBD2
V: TRBV5-1
size: NA

DNA: TGTGCCAGCAGCTTTCGGACTCCCGGGACAGGGGGTGAAAAACTGTTTTTT
CDR3: CASSFRTPGTGGEKLFF
J: TRBJ1-4
D: TRBD1
V: TRBV11-1
size: NA

DNA: TGTGCCAGCAGCTTAGTAGTTGGAGGTTTCAATGAGCAGTTCTTC
CDR3: CASSLVVGGFNEQFF
J: TRBJ2-1
D: NA
V: TRBV13
size: NA

DNA: TGTGCCAGCAGAGGACACAGGGGGCGCGTTTCCGGGGAGCTGTTTTTT
CDR3: CASRGHRGRVSGELFF
J: TRBJ2-2
D: TRBD1
V: TRBV11-3
size: NA

DNA: TGTGCCAGCAGCTCCAGACTTCCCCAAGCGAGGGCTTTCTTT
CDR3: CASSSRLPQARAFF
J: TRBJ1-1
D: NA
V: TRBV5-6
size: NA

DNA: TGTGCCAGCAGCTTACCAGGGCCAAACATTCAGTACTTC
CDR3: CASSLPGPNIQYF
J: TRBJ2-4
D: NA
V: TRBV7-9
size: NA

DNA: TGTGCCAGCATTAGAACCCCAGGGAACACTGAAGCTTTCTTT
CDR3: CASIRTPGNTEAFF
J: TRBJ1-1
D: NA
V: TRBV2
size: NA

DNA: TGTGCCAGCAGTTTCGGCAATCAGCCCCAGCATTTT
CDR3: CASSFGNQPQHF
J: TRBJ1-5
D: NA
V: TRBV28
size: NA

DNA: TGTGCCAGCAGCGAGGGTAGGGCTGGCTACACCTTC
CDR3: CASSEGRAGYTF
J: TRBJ1-2
D: NA
V: TRBV7-9
size: once

DNA: TGTGCCAGCAGTTACTCGGACAGGAACACTGAAGCTTTCTTT
CDR3: CASSYSDRNTEAFF
J: TRBJ1-1
D: NA
V: TRBV6-5
size: NA

DNA: TGTGCCAGCAGTGCGTCTCTCAGGGGGCCCCTCCACTTT
CDR3: CASSASLRGPLHF
J: TRBJ1-6
D: TRBD1
V: TRBV6-1
size: NA

DNA: TGTGCCAGCAGAACCGACAGGGGGAACTATGGCTACACCTTC
CDR3: CASRTDRGNYGYTF
J: TRBJ1-2
D: TRBD1
V: TRBV27
size: NA

DNA: TGTGCCAGCAGCTTCCACCGACTAGCGGGAGAGACCCAGTACTTC
CDR3: CASSFHRLAGETQYF
J: TRBJ2-5
D: TRBD2
V: TRBV5-4
size: NA

DNA: TGTGCCAGCAGCTTTGGACAGGCTGACTATGGCTACACCTTC
CDR3: CASSFGQADYGYTF
J: TRBJ1-2
D: TRBD1
V: TRBV7-9
size: NA

DNA: TGTGCCAGCAGCCCCCCCTTGGGGGCTCGGGGAGATACGCAGTATTTT
CDR3: CASSPPLGARGDTQYF
J: TRBJ2-3
D: NA
V: TRBV7-2
size: NA

DNA: TGTGCCAGCAGCTTAGCGGGGCTACTTGGCTACACCTTC
CDR3: CASSLAGLLGYTF
J: TRBJ1-2
D: NA
V: TRBV7-9
size: once

DNA: TGTGCCAGCAGGTTTCCTCCGGGACACCCTCACCGGGAGACCCAGTACTTC
CDR3: CASRFPPGHPHRETQYF
J: TRBJ2-5
D: NA
V: TRBV7-9
size: NA

DNA: TGTGCCAGCAGTGGGACTAGCGGGACCCAAGAGACCCAGTACTTC
CDR3: CASSGTSGTQETQYF
J: TRBJ2-5
D: TRBD2
V: TRBV6-5
size: NA

DNA: TGCGCCAGCAGCCGTGGTTCGGAAGAGACCCAGTACTTC
CDR3: CASSRGSEETQYF
J: TRBJ2-5
D: NA
V: TRBV5-1
size: NA

DNA: TGTGCCAGTAGTATTTCTGGGACAGGGATCCACTTT
CDR3: CASSISGTGIHF
J: TRBJ1-6
D: TRBD1
V: TRBV19
size: NA

DNA: TGTGCCAGCAGTTCACCGGGACAGAATAGCAATCAGCCCCAGCATTTT
CDR3: CASSSPGQNSNQPQHF
J: TRBJ1-5
D: TRBD1
V: TRBV28
size: NA

DNA: TGTGCTAGTGGCTGGGAGCGCGGGACGTACAATGAGCAGTTCTTC
CDR3: CASGWERGTYNEQFF
J: TRBJ2-1
D: NA
V: TRBV12-5
size: NA

DNA: TGTGCCAGCAGCCCCCTGGGGGGGAACATTCAGTACTTC
CDR3: CASSPLGGNIQYF
J: TRBJ2-4
D: TRBD2
V: TRBV6-5
size: NA

DNA: TGCGCCAGCAGTGACAGAAGCTCCTACAATGAGCAGTTCTTC
CDR3: CASSDRSSYNEQFF
J: TRBJ2-1
D: NA
V: TRBV10-1
size: NA

DNA: TGTGCCAGCTCACACGGACAGGTGAATTCACCCCTCCACTTT
CDR3: CASSHGQVNSPLHF
J: TRBJ1-6
D: TRBD1
V: TRBV18
size: NA

DNA: TGTGCCAGCAGCGCTTCCGGGACAGGAGCCTACGAGCAGTACTTC
CDR3: CASSASGTGAYEQYF
J: TRBJ2-7
D: TRBD1
V: TRBV11-3
size: NA

DNA: TGTGCCATCATGAATCCCGGGACAGGGGACTATGGCTACACCTTC
CDR3: CAIMNPGTGDYGYTF
J: TRBJ1-2
D: TRBD1
V: TRBV10-3
size: NA

DNA: TGTGCCAGCAGACTAGCACTAGGGGGCGCGGGAGATACGCAGTATTTT
CDR3: CASRLALGGAGDTQYF
J: TRBJ2-3
D: NA
V: TRBV7-9
size: NA

DNA: TGTGCCAGCAGCGAAACGGGGGGAGCAGACTACGAGCAGTACTTC
CDR3: CASSETGGADYEQYF
J: TRBJ2-7
D: TRBD2
V: TRBV14
size: NA

DNA: TGTGCCAGCAGCCAAGATTCTACGACTCCCGGGACTAGCGGGAGGGCTCGTTACAATGAGCAGTTCTTC
CDR3: CASSQDSTTPGTSGRARYNEQFF
J: TRBJ2-1
D: TRBD2
V: TRBV4-2
size: NA

DNA: TGTGCCAGCAGCCAAGATAGAACTTTCTTT
CDR3: CASSQDRTFF
J: TRBJ1-1
D: NA
V: TRBV4-2
size: NA

DNA: TGTGCCAGCAGCTTAGGAGCAGGGGATGGCTACACCTTC
CDR3: CASSLGAGDGYTF
J: TRBJ1-2
D: NA
V: TRBV7-9
size: NA